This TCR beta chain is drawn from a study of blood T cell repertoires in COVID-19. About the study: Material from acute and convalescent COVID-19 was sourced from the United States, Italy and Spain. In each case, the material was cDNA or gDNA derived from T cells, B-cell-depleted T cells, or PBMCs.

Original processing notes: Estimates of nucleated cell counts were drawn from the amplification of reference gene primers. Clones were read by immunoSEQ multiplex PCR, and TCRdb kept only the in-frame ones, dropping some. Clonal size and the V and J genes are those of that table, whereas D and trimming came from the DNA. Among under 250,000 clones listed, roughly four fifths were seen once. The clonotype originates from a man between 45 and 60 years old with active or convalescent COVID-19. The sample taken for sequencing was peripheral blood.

Written as DNA, the CDR3 is TGCGCCAGCAGCCAAGACGTCTTGGGAGTTACCTACGAGCAGTACTTC. As protein: CASSQDVLGVTYEQYF. The chain employs TRBV4-1 and TRBJ2-7; a possible D gene is TRBD2 (5 bases). The CDR3 is 16 amino acids. The germline V gene has CDR1 MGHRA and CDR2 YSYEKL. Trimming left V 0 bases short and J 2 bases short, with 14 bases between.